Included here is one T cell receptor beta chain sequence, with context. The assay was immunoSEQ multiplex PCR, and TCRdb's table has in-frame clones only and misses some. The sample contains roughly 150,000 clones, about nine tenths of which appear only once. This CDR3 contains 14 residues. V was clipped by 4 bases and J by 11 bases, with 19 bases between them. CDR1 is SGHAT, CDR2 FQNNGV, per germline. The data were obtained in a study of control samples from healthy donors and cancer patients. The sequencing sample was made of blood. This clonotype was sampled from a man aged 30 to 39 in good health. This chain uses TRBV11-2 with TRBJ2-3; tentatively, D is TRBD1 or TRBD2 (6 bases each). The CDR3 DNA follows: TGTGCCAGCAGCTCGGGAGTGAGATGGACAGAGCAGTATTTT. Translation: CASSSGVRWTEQYF. Together with reference TRBV11-2 and TRBJ2-3, the CDR3 gives the full variable domain: EAGVAQSPRYKIIEKRQSVAFWCNPISGHATLYWYQQILGQGPKLLIQFQNNGVVDDSQLPKDRFSAERLKGVDSTLKIQPAKLEDSAVYLCASSSGVRWTEQYFGPGTRLTVL.